Below are 12 T cell receptor beta chains sequenced from a single sample in a study of shared clonotypes between healthy human individuals. Positive CCR7 selection of CD45RO-negative cells yielded the naive CD8 cells, and terminally differentiated effector memory CD45RA+ cells were excluded. Sequencing was performed with immunoSEQ multiplex PCR; in TCRdb, only in-frame clones are kept and a portion is missing. The sample has about 2 million clones; roughly 94% are singletons. The sample taken for sequencing was naive CD8+ T cells sorted from blood. These receptors were taken from a man between 18 and 29 years old in good health.

V and J are TRBV27 and TRBJ2-1; the D call may be TRBD1 or TRBD2 (6 bases each). This CDR3 comprises 15 residues. Germline-derived CDR1 and CDR2 are MNHEY and SMNVEV (reference sequence). V was trimmed by 5 bases and J by 4 bases, leaving 15 bases between them. The CDR3 nucleotides read TGTGCCAGCAGTCCCCAAGGGGGGCCTTACAATGAGCAGTTCTTC. This codes for CASSPQGGPYNEQFF.

The gene calls are TRBV13 and TRBJ2-1, with D unclear. V was trimmed by 0 bases and J by 8 bases, leaving 20 bases between them. Germline values: CDR1 PRHDT, CDR2 FYEKMQ (reference sequence). The CDR3 covers 17 residues. CDR3 residues: CASSLGLNAPRIDEQFF. As DNA, the CDR3 is TGTGCCAGCAGCTTAGGCCTAAATGCACCAAGGATCGATGAGCAGTTCTTC.

The chain recombines TRBV5-6 with TRBJ2-5; no clear D gene. Between the trimmed V and J ends, which lost 2 bases and 5 bases, there was a span of 19 bases. CDR3 length: 16 residues. Germline V gene lookup returns CDR1 SGHDT and CDR2 YYEEEE. This CDR3 reads CASSFSLTEERETQYF. The CDR3 DNA reads TGTGCCAGCAGCTTCTCTTTAACAGAGGAGAGGGAGACCCAGTACTTC.

The chain joins TRBV4-1 to TRBJ2-1; D gene unclear. Trimming stripped 6 bases from V and 8 bases from J, with 11 bases between. From germline, CDR1 is MGHRA and CDR2 YSYEKL. CDR3 length: 12 residues. This CDR3 reads CASSETPHEQFF. The CDR3 coding sequence is TGCGCCAGCAGTGAGACCCCCCATGAGCAGTTCTTC.

This rearrangement joins TRBV5-6 to TRBJ1-2, with D maybe TRBD1 (5 bases). V was shortened by 4 bases and J by 4 bases, with 14 bases between the two germline ends. Germline CDR1 SGHDT, CDR2 YYEEEE. This CDR3 has 14 amino acids. The CDR3 here is CASSLTGVGYGYTF. CDR3 nucleotide sequence: TGTGCCAGCAGCCTTACGGGGGTTGGCTATGGCTACACCTTC.

V is TRBV13 and J is TRBJ1-2; TRBD1 might be the D (6 bases). Germline CDR1 and CDR2: PRHDT and FYEKMQ (reference sequence). The CDR3 has 18 residues. With 0 bases removed from V and 0 bases from J, the gap between germline ends came to 17 bases. CDR3 in DNA: TGTGCCAGCAGCTTAGGGCAGGGGTTCGGGACTGCTAACTATGGCTACACCTTC. This codes for CASSLGQGFGTANYGYTF.

Details on this clone: This clone may be a read error of a much larger clone one base away. The sample carries other DNA sequences with the same CDR3. J is TRBJ2-7 and V is TRBV9, with D unresolved. The length of the CDR3 is 13 residues. From germline, CDR1 is SGDLS and CDR2 YYNGEE. V dropped 0 bases and J dropped 0 bases, with 4 bases sitting between them. The CDR3 DNA follows: TGTGCCAGCAGCGTAGACCCCTCCTACGAGCAGTACTTC. Translation: CASSVDPSYEQYF.

The rearrangement joins TRBV9 to TRBJ1-5, with TRBD1 as a possible D gene (6 bases). CDR3 length: 14 residues. Germline loops: CDR1 SGDLS, CDR2 YYNGEE. The V gene lost 3 bases and the J gene lost 3 bases, with 10 bases spanning the gap. The CDR3, as DNA: TGTGCCAGCAGCGAACAGGGTTACAATCAGCCCCAGCATTTT. It encodes CASSEQGYNQPQHF.

V gene TRBV4-1 combines with J gene TRBJ2-3, with D tentatively TRBD2 (6 bases). The CDR3 has 15 residues. Germline assignment: CDR1 MGHRA and CDR2 YSYEKL. Deletions cut 0 bases from V and 0 bases from J, with 7 bases between. CDR3: CASSQEGLSTDTQYF. CDR3 bases: TGCGCCAGCAGCCAAGAGGGACTTAGCACAGATACGCAGTATTTT.

This chain connects TRBV5-6 to TRBJ1-1; 8 nucleotides agree with TRBD1. Trimming at V came to 1 base and at J to 1 base, leaving 0 bases not matched to a gene. Per germline, CDR1 SGHDT and CDR2 YYEEEE. CDR3 length: 14 amino acids. CDR3 nucleotide sequence: TGTGCCAGCAGCTTGACAGGGGGGAACACTGAAGCTTTCTTT. Encoded protein: CASSLTGGNTEAFF.

CDR3 sequence reads: CASSPNPGRSSGNTIYF. In DNA, the CDR3 is TGCGCCAGCAGCCCAAACCCAGGACGGAGCTCTGGAAACACCATATATTTT. V gene TRBV5-1 combines with J gene TRBJ1-3; D is ambiguous. The germline V gene encodes CDR1 SGHRS and CDR2 YFSETQ. This CDR3 spans 17 amino acids. V lost 4 bases to trimming and J lost 0 bases, with 17 bases between them.

This clone is a singleton in its sample. The chain joins TRBV9 to TRBJ1-5; possibly TRBD1 for D (6 bases). With 3 bases removed from V and 10 bases from J, the gap between germline ends came to 11 bases. Looked up from germline, CDR1 is SGDLS and CDR2 is YYNGEE. The CDR3 consists of 12 residues. This CDR3 reads CASSEGVGPQHF. As DNA, the CDR3 is TGTGCCAGCAGCGAGGGGGTCGGTCCCCAGCATTTT.